These 19 T cell receptor beta chains came from one sample sequenced in a study of T cell repertoires in cytomegalovirus infection. TCRdb re-analysed the reads in MiXCR, keeping a single row per CDR3 protein. The repertoire has approximately 220,000 distinct CDR3 sequences, around 35% of them found once; the top ten carry over 45%. These receptors' antigens are unknown. The source was CD8+ T cells from cultured PBMCs, collected from culture after CMV antigen stimulation. Receptors originate from a human donor in good health (CMV status not recorded). Some clones in this sample may be carry-over from other donors' samples.

In this sample, this clonotype turned up many times. V gene TRBV7-6 combines with J gene TRBJ2-1; D gene ambiguous. V was cut by 0 bases and J by 0 bases, with 12 bases left in between. Germline V gene data show CDR1 as SGHVS and CDR2 as FNYEAQ. This CDR3 is 17 amino acids long. The CDR3 here is CASSLAVLGSSYNEQFF. The CDR3 nucleotides are TGTGCCAGCAGCTTAGCAGTTTTGGGAAGCTCCTACAATGAGCAGTTCTTC.

There are many counts of this clonotype. The J gene is TRBJ2-7, the V gene TRBV7-9, with D possibly matching TRBD1 (6 bases). CDR3 length: 21 amino acids. Trimming shortened V by 5 bases and J by 0 bases, and 32 bases separated the two germline ends. Looked up from germline, CDR1 is SEHNR and CDR2 is FQNEAQ (reference sequence). Written as DNA, the CDR3 is TGTGCCAGCAGCCCCCGGGACATTCAATCCCTCCTTAGTTCAAGCTCCTACGAGCAGTACTTC. Encoded protein: CASSPRDIQSLLSSSSYEQYF.

This clonotype was detected a few times. This rearrangement joins TRBV6-1 to TRBJ2-3; 8 bases are a match to TRBD2. Germline CDR1 is MNHNS and CDR2 is SASEGT. Trimming cost V 6 bases and J 4 bases; bases outside gene matches: 9. This CDR3 has 15 residues. The CDR3 sequence is CASSTKRGMADTQYF. The CDR3 bases are TGTGCCAGCAGCACAAAGCGGGGGATGGCAGATACGCAGTATTTT.

The V and J genes are TRBV7-9 and TRBJ2-1; D gene uncertain. The germline V gene has CDR1 SEHNR and CDR2 FQNEAQ (reference sequence). V was cut by 3 bases and J by 4 bases, with 16 bases left in between. The length of the CDR3 is 16 residues. CDR3 protein: CASSLLVLSTYNEQFF. CDR3 nucleotide sequence: TGTGCCAGCAGCTTGTTGGTATTATCCACTTACAATGAGCAGTTCTTC.

Only a few counts were recorded for this clonotype. This chain uses TRBV5-6 with TRBJ2-6, with no clear D. The CDR3 length is 14 residues. Trimming took 4 bases from V and 4 from J, leaving 9 bases between them. CDR1 is SGHDT and CDR2 is YYEEEE in the germline V gene. This CDR3 reads CASSLPGGANVLTF. The CDR3 DNA reads TGTGCCAGCAGCCTCCCAGGCGGGGCCAACGTCCTGACTTTC. The variable domain in full, completed from reference TRBV5-6 and TRBJ2-6, reads DAGVTQSPTHLIKTRGQQVTLRCSPKSGHDTVSWYQQALGQGPQFIFQYYEEEERQRGNFPDRFSGHQFPNYSSELNVNALLLGDSALYLCASSLPGGANVLTFGAGSRLTVL.

V is TRBV13 and J is TRBJ2-1, with D tentatively TRBD2 (5 bases). The germline gives CDR1 PRHDT, CDR2 FYEKMQ (reference sequence). The length of the CDR3 is 17 residues. Trimming stripped 0 bases from V and 6 bases from J, with 18 bases between. The CDR3 DNA reads as TGTGCCAGCAGCTTAGGACGGGAACTCCCAAGAGGCAATGAGCAGTTCTTC. It encodes CASSLGRELPRGNEQFF.

The chain couples TRBV6-1 to TRBJ2-7; TRBD2 matches 14 bases. The V gene end was trimmed by 2 bases and the J gene end by 4 bases; junction bases not matched to a gene: 4. The germline V gene encodes CDR1 MNHNS and CDR2 SASEGT. The CDR3 is made up of 16 amino acids. The CDR3 bases are TGTGCCAGCAGTGAACCGGGACTAGCGGGAGCTTACGAGCAGTACTTC. Protein sequence: CASSEPGLAGAYEQYF.

Note on this clonotype: Germline and junction disagree at one end, which may indicate a read error. V is TRBV12-3 or TRBV12-4 and J is TRBJ2-7; D unclear. The CDR3 is 16 amino acids. CDR3 sequence: CASSLRLVMQSYEKYF. As DNA, the CDR3 is TGTGCAAGCAGTCTACGCCTAGTGATGCAGTCCTACGAGAAGTACTTC.

CDR3 nucleotides: TGTGCCAGCAGTTTAAAGGGGCTTCCAGTAGCTTTCTTT. Translation gives CASSLKGLPVAFF. J is TRBJ1-1 and V is TRBV27, with D possibly TRBD1 on 5 matching bases. V lost 2 bases and J 10 bases, leaving 14 bases between the germline ends. Germline CDR1 and CDR2: MNHEY and SMNVEV (reference sequence). The CDR3 totals 13 residues.

V usage is TRBV29-1 and J usage is TRBJ1-5; 8 bases are shared with TRBD1. V lost 3 bases, J lost 6 bases, and 4 bases stayed unmatched. CDR3 length: 13 amino acids. Germline CDR1 reads SQVTM; CDR2 reads ANQGSEA. CDR3 sequence reads: CSVDQGAGQPQHF. Written as DNA, the CDR3 is TGCAGCGTTGATCAGGGGGCAGGTCAGCCCCAGCATTTT.

The rearrangement uses TRBV29-1 and TRBJ2-7; no definite D call. In germline, CDR1 is SQVTM, CDR2 ANQGSEA. CDR3 size: 11 residues. Trimming took off 7 bases at V and 0 bases at J, with 7 bases between the two ends. The CDR3 here is CSATNSYEQYF. In DNA, the CDR3 is TGCAGCGCTACAAACTCCTACGAGCAGTACTTC.

With regard to this clonotype: The junction departs from germline at one end; a sequencing error may be responsible. V and J are TRBV7-9 and TRBJ1-6; a possible D gene is TRBD1 (6 bases). The CDR3 has 16 residues. Per the germline V gene, CDR1 is SEHNR and CDR2 is FQNEAQ (reference sequence). The CDR3 reads CAGSKRQVSYNSPLHF. CDR3 in DNA: TGTGCCGGCAGCAAGCGACAGGTCTCCTATAATTCACCCCTCCACTTT.

This clonotype was seen only a few times. The V and J genes are TRBV7-9 and TRBJ2-5; D is perhaps TRBD2 (6 bases). V shed 0 bases and J shed 2 bases, with 10 bases lying between them. The CDR3 length is 15 residues. Looked up from germline, CDR1 is SEHNR and CDR2 is FQNEAQ (reference sequence). CDR3 region: CASSLAQTRQETQYF. DNA of the CDR3: TGTGCCAGCAGCTTAGCCCAGACTAGGCAAGAGACCCAGTACTTC.

This clonotype was found many times. The chain links TRBV19 to TRBJ1-1; the match to TRBD1 covers 7 bases. J gave up 3 bases and V 5 bases, and 3 bases lay outside the gene matches. This CDR3 region has 13 residues. CDR1 is LNHDA, CDR2 SQIVND, per germline (reference sequence). DNA for the CDR3: TGTGCCAGTAGTCCCAGGGGGGACACTGAAGCTTTCTTT. This translates into CASSPRGDTEAFF.

J is TRBJ2-3 and V is TRBV28; D ambiguous. The germline V gene encodes CDR1 MDHEN and CDR2 SYDVKM. V lost 3 bases and J 4 bases, leaving 5 bases between the germline ends. This CDR3 is 12 amino acids long. CDR3 in DNA: TGTGCCAGCAGTTTCGATGCAGATACGCAGTATTTT. This encodes CASSFDADTQYF.

CDR3 loop: CASSLFSDTGELFF. CDR3 sequence (DNA): TGTGCCAGCAGTTTATTTTCGGACACCGGGGAGCTGTTTTTT. The rearrangement joins TRBV27 to TRBJ2-2; D remains unclear. Trimming cost V 1 base and J 3 bases, with 6 bases left between them. The CDR3 covers 14 residues. Looked up from germline, CDR1 is MNHEY and CDR2 is SMNVEV (reference sequence).

This clonotype was seen only once. The chain is built from TRBV7-9 and TRBJ2-3; a weak D match, TRBD1 (6 bases). The CDR3 extends over 15 amino acids. The V end lost 5 bases, the J end lost 0 bases, and 12 bases lay between the germline ends. Germline V lookup: CDR1 SEHNR, CDR2 FQNEAQ (reference sequence). This CDR3 reads CASSAQGGSTDTQYF. In DNA, the CDR3 is TGTGCCAGCAGCGCCCAAGGGGGAAGCACAGATACGCAGTATTTT.

This clonotype was found a few times. This chain links TRBV7-9 with TRBJ1-3; the match to TRBD1 covers 9 bases. J gave up 2 bases and V 5 bases, and 13 bases lay outside the gene matches. The CDR3 runs to 18 residues. Germline CDR1 reads SEHNR; CDR2 reads FQNEAQ (reference sequence). DNA for the CDR3: TGTGCCAGCAGCCTAACCAAGGACAGGGGATCGGCTGGAAACACCATATATTTT. It is translated as CASSLTKDRGSAGNTIYF. The full variable domain, its missing parts supplied by reference TRBV7-9 and TRBJ1-3, is DTGVSQNPRHKITKRGQNVTFRCDPISEHNRLYWYRQTLGQGPEFLTYFQNEAQLEKSRLLSDRFSAERPKGSFSTLEIQRTEQGDSAMYLCASSLTKDRGSAGNTIYFGEGSWLTVV.

The gene calls are TRBV30 and TRBJ2-7; D uncertain. The germline gives CDR1 GTSNPN, CDR2 SVGIG (reference sequence). CDR3 length equals 13 residues. V lost 2 bases to trimming and J lost 1 base, with 9 bases between them. The CDR3 reads CAWSMGRSYEQYF. The DNA for the CDR3 is TGTGCCTGGAGTATGGGCCGTTCCTACGAGCAGTACTTC.